A single sample is the source of the 10 T cell receptor beta chains below, sequenced in a study of T-cell memory formation after mild COVID-19. From the 5' RACE reads, TCRdb called clonotypes with MiXCR, one entry per CDR3 protein. Of 350,000 to 400,000 distinct CDR3 sequences in the sample, roughly an eighth were seen once. The sequencing sample was made of PBMCs or a T cell subset sorted from them (not recorded which). The receptors derive from a man aged 18 to 30 who had mild COVID-19 (a few samples of this study predate the infection). Cell type and time point are not known.

This CDR3 reads CASSQDPYGYTF. In DNA, the CDR3 is TGCGCCAGCAGCCAAGACCCCTATGGCTACACCTTC. The chain employs TRBV5-1 and TRBJ1-2; D is unclear. The germline CDR1 and CDR2 sequences are SGHRS and YFSETQ. The CDR3 is 12 residues long. Between the trimmed V and J ends, which lost 4 bases and 4 bases, there was a span of 8 bases.

This chain uses TRBV10-2 with TRBJ1-3; 7 bases fit TRBD1. This CDR3 is 15 amino acids long. V lost 7 bases and J lost 0; bases outside the gene matches: 6. CDR1 is WSHSY, CDR2 SAAADI, per germline. Written as DNA, the CDR3 is TGCGCCAGCACCACGACAGGGCACTCTGGAAACACCATATATTTT. This encodes CASTTTGHSGNTIYF.

This chain uses TRBV18 with TRBJ2-7, with TRBD1 matching 7 bases. Trimming took 5 bases from V and 7 from J; bases not matched to a gene: 11. CDR3 length: 14 amino acids. Germline CDR1 is KGHSH and CDR2 is LQKENI. The CDR3 sequence: CASSSQRQGHEQYF. The CDR3 DNA is TGTGCCAGCTCATCTCAGCGACAGGGTCATGAGCAGTACTTC.

The gene calls are TRBV18 and TRBJ2-1; D call uncertain. Germline V gene lookup returns CDR1 KGHSH and CDR2 LQKENI. Trimming shortened V by 6 bases and J by 2 bases, and 17 bases separated the two germline ends. CDR3 length: 16 amino acids. The CDR3 nucleotides are TGTGCCAGCTCGGACCCGTACGCAGACCCCTACAATGAGCAGTTCTTC. It is translated as CASSDPYADPYNEQFF. The whole variable domain, filled in from reference TRBV18 and TRBJ2-1, reads NAGVMQNPRHLVRRRGQEARLRCSPMKGHSHVYWYRQLPEEGLKFMVYLQKENIIDESGMPKERFSAEFPKEGPSILRIQQVVRGDSAAYFCASSDPYADPYNEQFFGPGTRLTVL.

In its sample, this clonotype was seen many times. V is TRBV5-1 and J is TRBJ2-1, with 10 bases fitting TRBD1. The CDR3 length is 15 residues. The V gene's germline CDR1 is SGHRS and CDR2 YFSETQ. Unmatched junction bases numbered 4, after V lost 0 bases and J lost 7 bases. The CDR3 here is CASSLAGTGVNEQFF. In DNA, the CDR3 is TGCGCCAGCAGCTTGGCTGGGACAGGGGTGAATGAGCAGTTCTTC.

This clonotype was detected a few times. The gene calls are TRBV6-2 or TRBV6-3 and TRBJ1-2, with TRBD1 matching over 7 bases. CDR1 MNHEY and CDR2 SVGEGT come from the germline V gene. After removal of 4 bases from V and 4 bases from J, the junction contained 9 bases not matched to a gene. This CDR3 is 15 amino acids long. CDR3 in DNA: TGTGCCAGCAGTTTCCGACAGGGCTTAAGCTATGGCTACACCTTC. Amino acids: CASSFRQGLSYGYTF.

This clonotype showed up just a few times. The V and J genes are TRBV6-8 and TRBJ2-5, with D unresolved. Looked up from germline, CDR1 is MNHGY and CDR2 is SAAAGT. V was pared by 3 bases and J by 5 bases, with 10 bases between. This CDR3 region has 13 residues. The CDR3: CASSYQIRETQYF. The CDR3 region has the DNA TGTGCCAGCAGTTATCAGATACGGGAGACCCAGTACTTC.

This chain joins TRBV7-2 and TRBJ1-2; 9 bases agree with TRBD1. V gave up 5 bases and J gave up 4 bases; unmatched junction bases: 14. The germline V gene has CDR1 SGHTA and CDR2 FQGNSA. The CDR3 is 17 residues long. The CDR3 protein is CASSPDEGQGRVYGYTF. Here the CDR3 DNA reads TGTGCCAGCAGCCCAGACGAAGGACAGGGGAGAGTCTATGGCTACACCTTC.

This clonotype was counted between two and nine times. The V call is TRBV4-2, the J call TRBJ1-3; 7 positions match TRBD1. The CDR3 extends over 15 amino acids. The V gene end was trimmed by 4 bases and the J gene end by 8 bases; junction bases not matched to a gene: 11. Germline CDR1 LGHNA, CDR2 YNFKEQ. The CDR3 coding sequence is TGTGCCAGCAGCCGGTCGGGACAGCGCGAAGACACCATATATTTT. It specifies CASSRSGQREDTIYF.

Ten or more counts support this clonotype. The CDR3 reads CASSYSGGDTEAFF. The CDR3 DNA follows: TGTGCCAGCAGTTACTCGGGTGGGGACACTGAAGCTTTCTTT. This chain connects TRBV6-6 to TRBJ1-1; D is undetermined. V was cut by 0 bases and J by 3 bases, with 8 bases left in between. CDR1 and CDR2 from the germline V gene are MNHNY and SVGAGI (reference sequence). This CDR3 comprises 14 residues.